Included here is one T cell receptor beta chain sequence, with context. This sample was taken from a study of T-cell reconstitution after alpha-beta-depleted transplantation in children. Unique molecular identifiers were incorporated during preparation of the TCRbeta library. TCRdb itself ran the PCR reads through MiXCR, one entry per CDR3 protein. The repertoire holds about 240,000 distinct CDR3 sequences, with more than 10% as singletons. The V end was cut by 4 bases, the J end by 5 bases, with 25 bases between. This CDR3 has 17 residues. Germline assignment: CDR1 DFQATT and CDR2 SNEGSKA (reference sequence).

J is TRBJ2-3 and V is TRBV20-1, with a weak D call TRBD2 (6 bases). The clonotype originates from a human donor who donated a stem cell graft to a child with acute lymphoblastic leukemia. The sample was PBMCs from the stem cell graft donor, taken from the stem cell graft. The CDR3, as DNA: TGCAGTGCTATCTCCCCTGAAGCGCTAGCGCTGAAAGATACGCAGTATTTT. Amino acids: CSAISPEALALKDTQYF.